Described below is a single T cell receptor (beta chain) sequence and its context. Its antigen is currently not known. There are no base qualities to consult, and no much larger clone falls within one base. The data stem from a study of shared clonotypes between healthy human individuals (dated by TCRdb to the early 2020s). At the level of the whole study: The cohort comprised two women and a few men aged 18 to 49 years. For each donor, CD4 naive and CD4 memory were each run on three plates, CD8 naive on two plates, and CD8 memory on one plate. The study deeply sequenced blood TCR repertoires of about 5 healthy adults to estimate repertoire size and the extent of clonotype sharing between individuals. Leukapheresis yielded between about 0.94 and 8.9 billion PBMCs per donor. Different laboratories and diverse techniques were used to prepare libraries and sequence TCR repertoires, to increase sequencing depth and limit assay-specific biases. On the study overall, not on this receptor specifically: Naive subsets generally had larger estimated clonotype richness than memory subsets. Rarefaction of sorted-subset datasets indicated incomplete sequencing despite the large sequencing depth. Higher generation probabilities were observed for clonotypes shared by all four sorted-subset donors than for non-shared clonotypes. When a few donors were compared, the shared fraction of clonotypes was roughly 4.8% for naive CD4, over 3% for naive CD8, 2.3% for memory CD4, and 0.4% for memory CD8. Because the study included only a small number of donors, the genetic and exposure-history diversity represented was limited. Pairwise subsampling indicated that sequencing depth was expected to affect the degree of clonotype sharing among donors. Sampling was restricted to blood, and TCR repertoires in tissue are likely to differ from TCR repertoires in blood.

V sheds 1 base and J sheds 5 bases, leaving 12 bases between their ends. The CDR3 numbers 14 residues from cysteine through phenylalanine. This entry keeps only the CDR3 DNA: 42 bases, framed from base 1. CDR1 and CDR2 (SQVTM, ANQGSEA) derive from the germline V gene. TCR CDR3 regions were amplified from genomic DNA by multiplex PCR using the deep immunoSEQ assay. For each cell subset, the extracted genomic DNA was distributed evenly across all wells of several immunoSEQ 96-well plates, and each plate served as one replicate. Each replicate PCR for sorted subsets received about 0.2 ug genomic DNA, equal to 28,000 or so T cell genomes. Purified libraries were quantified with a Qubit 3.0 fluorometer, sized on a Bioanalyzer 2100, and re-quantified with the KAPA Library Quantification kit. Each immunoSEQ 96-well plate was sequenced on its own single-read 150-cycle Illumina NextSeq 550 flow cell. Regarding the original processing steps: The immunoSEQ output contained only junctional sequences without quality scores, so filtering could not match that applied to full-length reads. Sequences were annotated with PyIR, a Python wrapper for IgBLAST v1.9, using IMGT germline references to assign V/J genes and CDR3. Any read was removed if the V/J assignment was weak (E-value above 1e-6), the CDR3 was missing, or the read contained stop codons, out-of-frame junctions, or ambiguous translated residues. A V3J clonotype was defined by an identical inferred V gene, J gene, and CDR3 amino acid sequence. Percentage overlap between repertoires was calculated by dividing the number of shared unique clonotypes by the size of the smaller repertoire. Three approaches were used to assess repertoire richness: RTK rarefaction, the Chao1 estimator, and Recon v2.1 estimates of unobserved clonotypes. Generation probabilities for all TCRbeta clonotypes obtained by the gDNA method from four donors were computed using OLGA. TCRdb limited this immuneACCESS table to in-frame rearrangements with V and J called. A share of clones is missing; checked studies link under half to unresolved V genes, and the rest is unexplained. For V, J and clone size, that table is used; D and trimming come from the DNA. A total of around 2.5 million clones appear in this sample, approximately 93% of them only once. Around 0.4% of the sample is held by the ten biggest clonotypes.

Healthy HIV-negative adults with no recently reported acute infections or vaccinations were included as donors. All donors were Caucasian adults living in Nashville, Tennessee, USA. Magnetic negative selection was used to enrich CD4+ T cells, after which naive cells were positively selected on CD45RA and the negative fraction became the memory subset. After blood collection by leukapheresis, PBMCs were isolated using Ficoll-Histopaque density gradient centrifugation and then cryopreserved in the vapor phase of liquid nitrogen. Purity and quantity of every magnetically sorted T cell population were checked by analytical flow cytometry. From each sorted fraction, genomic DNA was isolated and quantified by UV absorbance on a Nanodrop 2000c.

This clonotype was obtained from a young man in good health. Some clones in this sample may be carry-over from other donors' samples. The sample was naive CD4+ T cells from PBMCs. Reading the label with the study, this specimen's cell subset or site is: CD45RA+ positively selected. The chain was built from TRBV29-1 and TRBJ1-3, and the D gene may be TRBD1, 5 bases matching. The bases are TGCAGCGTTGAAGGGGGCCAGGGACGAAACACCATATATTTT. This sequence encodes CSVEGGQGRNTIYF.